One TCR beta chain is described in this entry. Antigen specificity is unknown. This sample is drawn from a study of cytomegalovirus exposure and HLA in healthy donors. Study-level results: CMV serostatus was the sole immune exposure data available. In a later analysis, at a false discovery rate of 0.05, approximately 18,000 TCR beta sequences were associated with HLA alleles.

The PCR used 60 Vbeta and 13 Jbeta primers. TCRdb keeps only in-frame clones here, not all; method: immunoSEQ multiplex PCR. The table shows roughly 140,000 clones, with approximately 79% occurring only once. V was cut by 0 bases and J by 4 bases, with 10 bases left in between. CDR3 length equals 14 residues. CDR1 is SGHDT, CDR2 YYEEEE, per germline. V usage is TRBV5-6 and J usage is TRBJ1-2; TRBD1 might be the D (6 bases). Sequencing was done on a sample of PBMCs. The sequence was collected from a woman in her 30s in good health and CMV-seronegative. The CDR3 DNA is TGTGCCAGCAGCTTGGACAGGGTGACCTATGGCTACACCTTC. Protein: CASSLDRVTYGYTF. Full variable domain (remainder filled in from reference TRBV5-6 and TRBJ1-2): DAGVTQSPTHLIKTRGQQVTLRCSPKSGHDTVSWYQQALGQGPQFIFQYYEEEERQRGNFPDRFSGHQFPNYSSELNVNALLLGDSALYLCASSLDRVTYGYTFGSGTRLTVV.